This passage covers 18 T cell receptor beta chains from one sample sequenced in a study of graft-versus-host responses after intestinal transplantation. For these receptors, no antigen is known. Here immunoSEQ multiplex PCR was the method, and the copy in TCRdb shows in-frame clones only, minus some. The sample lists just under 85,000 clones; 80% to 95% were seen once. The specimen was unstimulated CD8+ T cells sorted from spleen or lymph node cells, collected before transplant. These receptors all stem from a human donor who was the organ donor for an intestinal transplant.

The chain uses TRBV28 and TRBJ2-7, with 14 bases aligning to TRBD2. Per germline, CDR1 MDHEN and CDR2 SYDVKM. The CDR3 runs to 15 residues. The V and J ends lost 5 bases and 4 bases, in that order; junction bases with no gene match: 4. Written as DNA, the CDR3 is TGTGCCAGCAGTAAAGGGACTAGCGGGAGTTACGAGCAGTACTTC. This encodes CASSKGTSGSYEQYF.

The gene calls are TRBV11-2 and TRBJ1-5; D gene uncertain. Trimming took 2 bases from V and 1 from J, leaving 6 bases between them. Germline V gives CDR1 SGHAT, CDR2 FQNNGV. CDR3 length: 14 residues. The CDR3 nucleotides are TGTGCCAGCAGCTTAAGCGGGAGCAATCAGCCCCAGCATTTT. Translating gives CASSLSGSNQPQHF. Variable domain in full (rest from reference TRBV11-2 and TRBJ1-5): EAGVAQSPRYKIIEKRQSVAFWCNPISGHATLYWYQQILGQGPKLLIQFQNNGVVDDSQLPKDRFSAERLKGVDSTLKIQPAKLEDSAVYLCASSLSGSNQPQHFGDGTRLSIL.

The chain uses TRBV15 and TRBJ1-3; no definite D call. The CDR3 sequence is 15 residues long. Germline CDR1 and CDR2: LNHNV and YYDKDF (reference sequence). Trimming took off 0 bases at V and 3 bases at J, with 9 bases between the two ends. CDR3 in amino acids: CATSREEGRGNTIYF. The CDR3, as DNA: TGTGCCACCAGCAGAGAAGAGGGCCGTGGAAACACCATATATTTT.

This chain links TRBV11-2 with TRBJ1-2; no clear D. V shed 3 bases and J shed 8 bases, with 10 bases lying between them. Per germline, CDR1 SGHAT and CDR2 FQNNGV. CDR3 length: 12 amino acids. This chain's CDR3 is CASSFMGRGYTF. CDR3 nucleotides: TGTGCCAGCAGCTTCATGGGAAGGGGCTACACCTTC.

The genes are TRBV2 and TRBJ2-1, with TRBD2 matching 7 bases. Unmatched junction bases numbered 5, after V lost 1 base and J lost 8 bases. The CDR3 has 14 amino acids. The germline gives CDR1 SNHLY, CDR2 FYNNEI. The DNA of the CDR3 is TGTGCCAGCAGTGAAGAACTAGCGTGGTATGAGCAGTTCTTC. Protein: CASSEELAWYEQFF.

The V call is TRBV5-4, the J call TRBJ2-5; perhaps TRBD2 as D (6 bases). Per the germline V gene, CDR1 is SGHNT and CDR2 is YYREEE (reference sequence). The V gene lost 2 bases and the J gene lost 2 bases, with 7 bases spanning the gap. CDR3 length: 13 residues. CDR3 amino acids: CASSLGGQETQYF. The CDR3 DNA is TGTGCCAGCAGCTTAGGAGGGCAAGAGACCCAGTACTTC.

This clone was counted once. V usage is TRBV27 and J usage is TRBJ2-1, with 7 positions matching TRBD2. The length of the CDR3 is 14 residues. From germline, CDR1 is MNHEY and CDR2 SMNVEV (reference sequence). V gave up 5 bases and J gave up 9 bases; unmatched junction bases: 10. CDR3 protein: CASSPRTSSGEQFF. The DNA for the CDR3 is TGTGCCAGCAGTCCTCGGACTAGTTCGGGTGAGCAGTTCTTC.

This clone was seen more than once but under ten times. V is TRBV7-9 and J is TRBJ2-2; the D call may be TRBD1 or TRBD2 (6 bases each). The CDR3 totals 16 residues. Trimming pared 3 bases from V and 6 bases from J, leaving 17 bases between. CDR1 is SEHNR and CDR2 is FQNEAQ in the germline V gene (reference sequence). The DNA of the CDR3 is TGTGCCAGCAGCTTGATGGAACAGGGCGGGGCCGGGGAGCTGTTTTTT. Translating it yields CASSLMEQGGAGELFF.

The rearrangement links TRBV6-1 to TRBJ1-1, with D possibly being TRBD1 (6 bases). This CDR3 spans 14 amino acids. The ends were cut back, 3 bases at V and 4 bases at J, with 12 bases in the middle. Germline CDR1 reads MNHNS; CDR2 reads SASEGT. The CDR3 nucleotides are TGTGCCAGCAGTGATCAGGGGCCGGTCACTGAAGCTTTCTTT. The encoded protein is CASSDQGPVTEAFF.

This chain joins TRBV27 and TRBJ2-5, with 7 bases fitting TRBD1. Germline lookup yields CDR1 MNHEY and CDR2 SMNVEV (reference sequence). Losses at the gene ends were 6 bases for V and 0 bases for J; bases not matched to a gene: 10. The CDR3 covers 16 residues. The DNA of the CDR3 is TGTGCCAGCAGCCCATACTCCGGGACAGACCAAGAGACCCAGTACTTC. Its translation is CASSPYSGTDQETQYF.

This CDR3 is CASSSAGTGFILDTQYF. The CDR3 nucleotides are TGCGCCAGCAGCTCTGCCGGGACAGGGTTTATATTGGATACGCAGTATTTT. V is TRBV5-1 and J is TRBJ2-3, with 9 nucleotides matching TRBD1. Germline V gene data show CDR1 as SGHRS and CDR2 as YFSETQ. V was clipped by 3 bases and J by 6 bases; unmatched bases: 14. The CDR3 loop spans 17 amino acids.

The CDR3 DNA sequence: TGTGCCAGCAGCTTAGTCACTGGGGGAGAGACCCAGTACTTC. Its protein is CASSLVTGGETQYF. The rearrangement links TRBV11-2 to TRBJ2-5; the D call may be TRBD1 or TRBD2 (5 bases each). This CDR3 has 14 amino acids. The germline gives CDR1 SGHAT, CDR2 FQNNGV. V gave up 1 base and J gave up 4 bases, with 10 bases separating them.

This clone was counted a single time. CDR3 loop: CASSPGTGGHEQYF. The CDR3 DNA reads as TGTGCCAGTAGTCCTGGGACAGGGGGCCACGAGCAGTACTTC. This chain uses TRBV19 with TRBJ2-7, with 12 bases matching TRBD1. Germline V gene lookup returns CDR1 LNHDA and CDR2 SQIVND (reference sequence). The CDR3 totals 14 residues. Trimming at V came to 5 bases and at J to 5 bases, leaving 4 bases not matched to a gene.

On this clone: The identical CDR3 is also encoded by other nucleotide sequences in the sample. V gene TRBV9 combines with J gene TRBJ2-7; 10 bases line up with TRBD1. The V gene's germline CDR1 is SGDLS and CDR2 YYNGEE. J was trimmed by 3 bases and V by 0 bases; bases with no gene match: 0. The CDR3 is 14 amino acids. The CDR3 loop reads CASSVGDRGYEQYF. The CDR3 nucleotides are TGTGCCAGCAGCGTAGGGGACAGGGGCTACGAGCAGTACTTC.

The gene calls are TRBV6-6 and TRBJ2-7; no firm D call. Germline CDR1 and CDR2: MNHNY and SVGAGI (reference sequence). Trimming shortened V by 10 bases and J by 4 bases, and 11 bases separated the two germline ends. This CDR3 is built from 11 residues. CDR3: CATSTSYEQYF. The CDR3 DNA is TGTGCCACCTCAACCTCTTACGAGCAGTACTTC.

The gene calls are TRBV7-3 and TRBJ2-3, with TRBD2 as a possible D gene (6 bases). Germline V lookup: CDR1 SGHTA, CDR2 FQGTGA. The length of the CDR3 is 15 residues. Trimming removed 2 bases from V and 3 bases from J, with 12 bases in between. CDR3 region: CASSLGGRQTDTQYF. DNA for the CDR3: TGTGCCAGCAGCTTAGGAGGGAGACAGACAGATACGCAGTATTTT.

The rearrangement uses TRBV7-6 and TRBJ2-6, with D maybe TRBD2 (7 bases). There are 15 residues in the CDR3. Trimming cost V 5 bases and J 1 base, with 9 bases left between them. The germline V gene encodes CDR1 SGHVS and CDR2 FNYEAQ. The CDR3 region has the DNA TGTGCCAGCAGCGGGGGGGCGTCTGGGGCCAACGTCCTGACTTTC. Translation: CASSGGASGANVLTF.

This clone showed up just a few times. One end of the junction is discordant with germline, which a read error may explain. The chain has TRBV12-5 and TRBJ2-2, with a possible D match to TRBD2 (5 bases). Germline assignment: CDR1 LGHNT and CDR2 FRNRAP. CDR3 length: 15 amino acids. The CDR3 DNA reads TGTGCTAGTGCCCTCTGGCGACCCGAGGACCGGGGAGCTGTTTTT. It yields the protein CASALWRPEDRGAVF.